This entry features one T cell receptor beta chain sequence. These data originate in a study of T cells in Graves' hyperthyroidism and ophthalmopathy. Germline assignment: CDR1 SGHTA and CDR2 FQGTGA. The CDR3 is 15 amino acids. Trimming removed 3 bases at V and 4 bases at J, with 12 bases between. TCR beta CDR3 region amplification was performed from RNA transcripts. Carried out on the TCR CDR3, a first-round RT-PCR used the HTBI primer set. TCRdb reprocessed the multiplex PCR reads via MiXCR and lists one record per CDR3 protein. The table has 390,000 or so distinct CDR3 sequences, about 15% seen once.

Sequenced material: blood. The gene calls are TRBV7-3 and TRBJ2-2; D may correspond to TRBD1 or TRBD2 (5 bases each). This receptor was identified in a man younger than 30 with Graves' ophthalmopathy. CDR3 region: CASSLRDGTTGELFF. CDR3 nucleotides: TGTGCCAGCAGCTTGAGGGACGGAACCACCGGGGAGCTGTTTTTT.